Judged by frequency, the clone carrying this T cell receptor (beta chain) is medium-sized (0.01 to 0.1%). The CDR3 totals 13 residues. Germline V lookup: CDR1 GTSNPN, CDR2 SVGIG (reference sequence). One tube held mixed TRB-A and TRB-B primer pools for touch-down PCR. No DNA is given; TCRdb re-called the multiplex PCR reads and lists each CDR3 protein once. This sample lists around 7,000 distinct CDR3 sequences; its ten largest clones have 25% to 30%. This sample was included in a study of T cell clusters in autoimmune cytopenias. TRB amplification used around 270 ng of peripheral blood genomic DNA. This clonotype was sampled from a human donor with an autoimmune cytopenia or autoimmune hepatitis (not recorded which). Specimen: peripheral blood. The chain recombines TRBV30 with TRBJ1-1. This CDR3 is CAWNLKKTTEAFF.